This TCR beta chain derives from a study of spatial heterogeneity in lung cancer. Overall study results and limits: Expanded alpha and beta TCR counts within tumors tracked tumor mutation counts.

Time point described: sample taken at primary tumor resection. TCRdb called the 5' RACE reads again in MiXCR, with one record for every CDR3 protein. The sample includes about 10,000 distinct CDR3 sequences, 12% of them seen just once. This clonotype was counted only a few times. Its target is not known. The TCR comes from a female donor with early-stage non-small cell lung cancer. The sequencing here drew on lung tumor tissue, taken at surgery.

The CDR3 here is CASSLNTARSQPQHF. CDR3 DNA sequence: TGTGCCAGCAGTTTAAACACCGCGCGGAGTCAGCCCCAGCATTTT. This chain links TRBV27 with TRBJ1-5; D gene uncertain. Germline V gene lookup returns CDR1 MNHEY and CDR2 SMNVEV (reference sequence). The CDR3 length is 15 residues. The V and J ends lost 2 bases and 6 bases respectively, with 14 bases between them.